The 28 T cell receptor beta chains reported below all come from one sample, sequenced in a study of T cells in localized non-small cell lung cancer. TCRdb's copy holds only in-frame clones and misses some; the assay was immunoSEQ multiplex PCR. The sample lists around 130,000 clones; roughly 90% were seen once. The specimen comprised peripheral blood, sampled before any cancer treatment. These TCRs come from a female donor over 55 with stage I lung adenocarcinoma.

The chain joins TRBV2 to TRBJ1-1; D not resolved. The germline V and J ends were trimmed by 7 bases and 0 bases, with 18 bases remaining between them. There are 16 residues in the CDR3. From germline, CDR1 is SNHLY and CDR2 FYNNEI. CDR3 in DNA: TGTGCCAGCATCTCACTTCCTATGGGCATGAACACTGAAGCTTTCTTT. The encoded protein is CASISLPMGMNTEAFF.

The rearrangement joins TRBV10-3 to TRBJ2-3; tentative D call: TRBD1 (6 bases). V was trimmed by 4 bases and J by 4 bases, leaving 15 bases between them. The CDR3 sequence is 15 residues long. Germline values: CDR1 ENHRY, CDR2 SYGVKD. The CDR3 nucleotides are TGTGCCATCAGTGGTGGTCAGGGGCCGGCAGATACGCAGTATTTT. This gives the protein CAISGGQGPADTQYF.

The chain has TRBV7-6 and TRBJ2-5, with D perhaps matching TRBD1 or TRBD2 (5 bases each). The CDR3 has 15 amino acids. The germline CDR1 and CDR2 sequences are SGHVS and FNYEAQ. V was pared by 3 bases and J by 1 base, with 12 bases between. CDR3 sequence reads: CASSFKGAGQETQYF. The CDR3 coding sequence is TGTGCCAGCAGCTTTAAAGGGGCGGGCCAAGAGACCCAGTACTTC. Full variable domain (rest looked up from reference TRBV7-6 and TRBJ2-5): GAGVSQSPRYKVTKRGQDVALRCDPISGHVSLYWYRQALGQGPEFLTYFNYEAQQDKSGLPNDRFSAERPEGSISTLTIQRTEQRDSAMYRCASSFKGAGQETQYFGPGTRLLVL.

The chain couples TRBV10-3 to TRBJ2-7, with 16 positions matching TRBD2. The germline V gene encodes CDR1 ENHRY and CDR2 SYGVKD. V shed 7 bases and J 5 bases; nucleotides not matched to a gene: 8. This CDR3 is built from 16 residues. CDR3 in DNA: TGTGCCATCACCGGGGGACTAGCGGGAGGGAGCCACGAGCAGTACTTC. The encoded protein is CAITGGLAGGSHEQYF.

The J gene is TRBJ2-5, the V gene TRBV27; D is perhaps TRBD2 (5 bases). Germline V gene sequence: CDR1 MNHEY, CDR2 SMNVEV (reference sequence). The ends were cut back, 6 bases at V and 13 bases at J, with 15 bases in the middle. The CDR3 sequence is 11 residues long. The CDR3 is CASSGPGTTYF. The CDR3, as DNA: TGTGCCAGCAGCGGCCCGGGAACTACGTACTTC.

The gene calls are TRBV9 and TRBJ2-7; TRBD2 agrees at 8 bases. The CDR3 has 15 amino acids. The germline V gene encodes CDR1 SGDLS and CDR2 YYNGEE. J gave up 5 bases and V 4 bases, and 11 bases lay outside the gene matches. CDR3: CASSLTAGGRNEQYF. The CDR3 nucleotides are TGTGCCAGCAGCCTGACTGCGGGAGGAAGGAACGAGCAGTACTTC. The full variable domain, in which reference TRBV9 and TRBJ2-7 provide the parts outside the CDR3, is DSGVTQTPKHLITATGQRVTLRCSPRSGDLSVYWYQQSLDQGLQFLIQYYNGEERAKGNILERFSAQQFPDLHSELNLSSLELGDSALYFCASSLTAGGRNEQYFGPGTRLTVT.

The chain uses TRBV5-6 and TRBJ2-2; 8 positions match TRBD1. The CDR3 runs to 15 residues. The trim removed 4 bases at V and 1 base at J, leaving 3 bases unmatched. CDR1 is SGHDT, CDR2 YYEEEE, per germline. CDR3 sequence: CASSAGTGNTGELFF. The CDR3 nucleotides read TGTGCCAGCAGCGCCGGGACAGGGAACACCGGGGAGCTGTTTTTT.

The chain recombines TRBV2 with TRBJ2-7, with 10 positions matching TRBD2. The germline V gene encodes CDR1 SNHLY and CDR2 FYNNEI. The CDR3 spans 15 residues. J was trimmed by 0 bases and V by 7 bases; bases with no gene match: 6. In DNA, the CDR3 is TGTGCCAGCAAACAAGCGGGAGGGCCCTCCTACGAGCAGTACTTC. Amino acids: CASKQAGGPSYEQYF.

This sequence joins TRBV30 and TRBJ1-5; maybe TRBD1 (6 bases). Trimming stripped 4 bases from V and 2 bases from J, with 9 bases between. CDR3 length: 13 amino acids. CDR1 GTSNPN and CDR2 SVGIG come from the germline V gene (reference sequence). Written as DNA, the CDR3 is TGTGCCTGGACCGACAGGCGCAATCAGCCCCAGCATTTT. Its protein product is CAWTDRRNQPQHF.

The count of this clone is one. This rearrangement joins TRBV7-3 to TRBJ2-3, with D tentatively TRBD2 (5 bases). The CDR3 has 12 amino acids. V was cut by 5 bases and J by 5 bases, with 8 bases left in between. Germline CDR1 reads SGHTA; CDR2 reads FQGTGA. The CDR3, as DNA: TGTGCCAGCAGCAGGACTGGAGATACGCAGTATTTT. Translating it yields CASSRTGDTQYF.

The chain couples TRBV5-1 to TRBJ1-3; D is ambiguous. The CDR3 runs to 16 residues. V was pared by 0 bases and J by 0 bases, with 10 bases between. CDR1 is SGHRS and CDR2 is YFSETQ in the germline V gene. CDR3 DNA: TGCGCCAGCAGCTTGGCACAGCCTAACTCTGGAAACACCATATATTTT. Encoded protein: CASSLAQPNSGNTIYF.

The CDR3 DNA is TGTGCCTGGGGACAGGGGGCGCCCACTGAAGCTTTCTTT. Translating it yields CAWGQGAPTEAFF. The chain links TRBV30 to TRBJ1-1, with 11 nucleotides matching TRBD1. Trimming removed 5 bases from V and 4 bases from J; junction bases left unmatched: 3. CDR1 is GTSNPN and CDR2 is SVGIG in the germline V gene (reference sequence). The CDR3 covers 13 residues.

The V gene is TRBV14, the J gene TRBJ1-5; D remains ambiguous. This CDR3 region has 14 residues. V lost 1 base and J 6 bases, leaving 10 bases between the germline ends. CDR1 is SGHDN and CDR2 is FVKESK in the germline V gene. CDR3 nucleotide sequence: TGTGCCAGCAGCCAAGGGCCCTTGGGTCAGCCCCAGCATTTT. The encoded protein is CASSQGPLGQPQHF.

The chain joins TRBV6-6 to TRBJ2-3; the match to TRBD2 covers 12 bases. This CDR3 spans 16 amino acids. From germline, CDR1 is MNHNY and CDR2 SVGAGI (reference sequence). The J segment lost 2 bases and the V segment lost 5 bases, leaving 5 bases of the junction unmatched. The CDR3 coding sequence is TGTGCCAGCAGTCCTGGACTAGCGGGACTCACAGATACGCAGTATTTT. Translated: CASSPGLAGLTDTQYF.

This clone appeared once. J is TRBJ1-5 and V is TRBV2; tentative D call: TRBD1 (6 bases). CDR1 and CDR2 from the germline V gene are SNHLY and FYNNEI. This CDR3 is built from 18 residues. With 4 bases removed from V and 2 bases from J, the gap between germline ends came to 21 bases. In nucleotides, the CDR3 is TGTGCCAGCAGTGTGTGGGGGGGCGCACCCAAAGGCAATCAGCCCCAGCATTTT. Translating gives CASSVWGGAPKGNQPQHF.

The rearrangement links TRBV28 to TRBJ2-4, with D possibly TRBD1 on 6 matching bases. With 5 bases removed from V and 4 bases from J, the gap between germline ends came to 12 bases. There are 14 residues in the CDR3. Germline V gives CDR1 MDHEN, CDR2 SYDVKM. The DNA of the CDR3 is TGTGCCAGCAGTGGGTCTACAGGGAAAAACATTCAGTACTTC. Translation: CASSGSTGKNIQYF.

The chain combines TRBV7-2 with TRBJ2-1; D is tentatively TRBD1 or TRBD2 (5 bases each). The CDR3 spans 14 residues. Germline CDR1 reads SGHTA; CDR2 reads FQGNSA. Trimming removed 4 bases at V and 8 bases at J, with 15 bases between. The CDR3 is CASSSGPGSDEQFF. The DNA for the CDR3 is TGTGCCAGCAGCTCCGGACCAGGGAGCGATGAGCAGTTCTTC.

J is TRBJ2-1 and V is TRBV6-6, with D unclear. This CDR3 comprises 16 residues. Germline-derived CDR1 and CDR2 are MNHNY and SVGAGI (reference sequence). The germline V and J ends were trimmed by 0 bases and 7 bases, with 16 bases remaining between them. The CDR3 protein is CASSYSIGTARNEQFF. In DNA form, the CDR3 reads TGTGCCAGCAGTTACTCGATAGGTACCGCGAGAAATGAGCAGTTCTTC.

The chain couples TRBV15 to TRBJ2-5; D ambiguous. Germline V gene data show CDR1 as LNHNV and CDR2 as YYDKDF (reference sequence). This CDR3 spans 14 amino acids. Trimming took 3 bases from V and 2 from J, leaving 10 bases between them. In nucleotides, the CDR3 is TGTGCCACCAGCAGTGGGTGGGTACAAGAGACCCAGTACTTC. Protein sequence: CATSSGWVQETQYF.

The CDR3 spells CASSDIGLHGDTQYF. In DNA, the CDR3 is TGTGCCAGCAGTGACATAGGACTGCACGGTGATACGCAGTATTTT. The rearrangement uses TRBV2 and TRBJ2-3; tentative D call: TRBD2 (5 bases). Germline CDR1 and CDR2: SNHLY and FYNNEI. V lost 3 bases and J 6 bases, leaving 16 bases between the germline ends. There are 15 residues in the CDR3.

This chain connects TRBV7-9 to TRBJ2-7, with D unresolved. CDR3 length equals 13 residues. The ends were cut back, 2 bases at V and 6 bases at J, with 11 bases in the middle. CDR1 SEHNR and CDR2 FQNEAQ come from the germline V gene (reference sequence). As DNA, the CDR3 is TGTGCCAGCAGCTTACAGCTAGTGGGCGAGCAGTACTTC. Translation: CASSLQLVGEQYF.

The rearrangement uses TRBV5-1 and TRBJ2-1; 14 bases match TRBD2. The V gene's germline CDR1 is SGHRS and CDR2 YFSETQ. Germline trimming cut 2 bases from V and 5 bases from J; bases unmatched to any gene: 6. CDR3 length equals 17 residues. Written as DNA, the CDR3 is TGCGCCAGCAGCTTATTACCGGGACTAGCGGGAGACAATGAGCAGTTCTTC. It codes for CASSLLPGLAGDNEQFF.

The rearrangement uses TRBV30 and TRBJ2-2; TRBD1 or TRBD2 may be the D gene (6 bases each). The germline V gene has CDR1 GTSNPN and CDR2 SVGIG (reference sequence). This CDR3 spans 14 amino acids. Trimming took off 3 bases at V and 4 bases at J, with 12 bases between the two ends. The CDR3: CAWRGGGGTGELFF. The CDR3 bases are TGTGCCTGGAGGGGAGGAGGGGGCACCGGGGAGCTGTTTTTT. The variable domain in full, with the rest retrieved from reference TRBV30 and TRBJ2-2, is SQTIHQWPATLVQPVGSPLSLECTVEGTSNPNLYWYRQAAGRGLQLLFYSVGIGQISSEVPQNLSASRPQDRQFILSSKKLLLSDSGFYLCAWRGGGGTGELFFGEGSRLTVL.

V and J are TRBV29-1 and TRBJ1-1; weak D call: TRBD1 (6 bases). V was clipped by 3 bases and J by 3 bases, with 11 bases between them. This CDR3 has 13 amino acids. CDR1 is SQVTM and CDR2 is ANQGSEA in the germline V gene. The CDR3 nucleotides read TGCAGCGTTGAGGGGGGGGCCTACACTGAAGCTTTCTTT. Amino acid sequence: CSVEGGAYTEAFF.

The rearrangement links TRBV30 to TRBJ1-1, with TRBD1 identical over 7 bases. There are 16 residues in the CDR3. The germline gives CDR1 GTSNPN, CDR2 SVGIG (reference sequence). With 4 bases clipped from V and 1 base from J, the junction kept 12 bases outside the gene matches. DNA for the CDR3: TGTGCCTGGAAAAAGGGGGCTTCGGGATGGAACACTGAAGCTTTCTTT. Its protein product is CAWKKGASGWNTEAFF.

The rearrangement links TRBV7-9 to TRBJ1-2, with TRBD1 matching over 8 bases. Germline assignment: CDR1 SEHNR and CDR2 FQNEAQ (reference sequence). This CDR3 spans 12 amino acids. The trim removed 9 bases at V and 6 bases at J, leaving 6 bases unmatched. This CDR3 reads CARVDRGNGYTF. CDR3 nucleotide sequence: TGTGCCAGGGTTGACAGGGGAAATGGCTACACCTTC.

The rearrangement uses TRBV25-1 and TRBJ2-2; the match to TRBD2 covers 8 bases. The CDR3 extends over 17 amino acids. Germline CDR1 reads MGHDK; CDR2 reads SYGVNS. After removal of 2 bases from V and 7 bases from J, the junction contained 12 bases not matched to a gene. CDR3 nucleotides: TGTGCCAGCAGTGAAGTTTTCGGGAGGGCCAGGGGCGGGGAGCTGTTTTTT. It translates to CASSEVFGRARGGELFF. Full variable domain (remainder filled in from reference TRBV25-1 and TRBJ2-2): EADIYQTPRYLVIGTGKKITLECSQTMGHDKMYWYQQDPGMELHLIHYSYGVNSTEKGDLSSESTVSRIRTEHFPLTLESARPSHTSQYLCASSEVFGRARGGELFFGEGSRLTVL.

This chain links TRBV4-2 with TRBJ1-2, with unresolved D. Germline-derived CDR1 and CDR2 are LGHNA and YNFKEQ. Trimming cost V 2 bases and J 4 bases, with 8 bases left between them. The CDR3 has 13 amino acids. The CDR3 coding sequence is TGTGCCAGCAGCCAATTGGGCGGCTATGGCTACACCTTC. Its translation: CASSQLGGYGYTF.